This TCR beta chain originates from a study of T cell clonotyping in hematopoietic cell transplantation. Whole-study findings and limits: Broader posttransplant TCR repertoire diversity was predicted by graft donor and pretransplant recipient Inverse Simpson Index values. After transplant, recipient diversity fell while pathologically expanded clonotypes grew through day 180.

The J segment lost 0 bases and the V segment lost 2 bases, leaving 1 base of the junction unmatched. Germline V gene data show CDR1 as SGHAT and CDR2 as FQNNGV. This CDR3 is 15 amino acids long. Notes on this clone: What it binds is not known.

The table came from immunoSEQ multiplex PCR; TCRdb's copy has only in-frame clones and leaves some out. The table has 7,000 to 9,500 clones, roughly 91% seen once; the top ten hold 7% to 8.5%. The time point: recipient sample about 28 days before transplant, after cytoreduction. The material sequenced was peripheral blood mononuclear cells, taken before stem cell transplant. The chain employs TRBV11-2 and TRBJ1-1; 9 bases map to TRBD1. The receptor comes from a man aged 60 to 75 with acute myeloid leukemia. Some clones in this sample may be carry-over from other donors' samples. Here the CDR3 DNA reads TGTGCCAGCAGCTTAAGACAGGGGGTGAACACTGAAGCTTTCTTT. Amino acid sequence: CASSLRQGVNTEAFF.